Presented here are 27 T cell receptor beta chains from one specimen sequenced in a study of cytotoxic CD8 clonotypes in ibrutinib-treated CLL. This table comes from immunoSEQ multiplex PCR, and its TCRdb copy is limited to in-frame clones, with some not included. The sample includes around 150,000 clones, around 84% seen only once; the top ten take 6.5% to 8%. The source material was PBMCs, sampled after 36 months of ibrutinib treatment. The receptors were gathered from a human donor with chronic lymphocytic leukemia.

The chain couples TRBV30 to TRBJ1-2; a possible D gene is TRBD1 (5 bases). The ends were cut back, 3 bases at V and 5 bases at J, with 7 bases in the middle. Germline assignment: CDR1 GTSNPN and CDR2 SVGIG (reference sequence). There are 11 residues in the CDR3. CDR3 coding DNA: TGTGCCTGGAGGGGGCCTTATGGCTACACCTTC. Protein product: CAWRGPYGYTF.

This clone was recorded a few times. This chain joins TRBV7-9 and TRBJ1-1; D not resolved. Germline-derived CDR1 and CDR2 are SEHNR and FQNEAQ (reference sequence). V lost 4 bases to trimming and J lost 3 bases, with 6 bases between them. The length of the CDR3 is 12 residues. In nucleotides, the CDR3 is TGTGCCAGCAGCTCCGTCTACACTGAAGCTTTCTTT. This gives the protein CASSSVYTEAFF.

The CDR3 DNA sequence: TGTGCCAGCAGCTTGGCCGGCCAGAATCAGCCCCAGCATTTT. Translating gives CASSLAGQNQPQHF. The rearrangement uses TRBV5-5 and TRBJ1-5; D call uncertain. Germline V gene data show CDR1 as SGHKS and CDR2 as YYEKEE (reference sequence). This CDR3 has 14 residues. Trimming pared 0 bases from V and 4 bases from J, leaving 8 bases between.

CDR3 in amino acids: CAWTWGNTEAFF. The CDR3 nucleotides read TGTGCCTGGACATGGGGGAACACTGAAGCTTTCTTT. The chain couples TRBV30 to TRBJ1-1; unclear D gene. Between the trimmed V and J ends, which lost 4 bases and 1 base, there was a span of 7 bases. Germline assignment: CDR1 GTSNPN and CDR2 SVGIG (reference sequence). CDR3 length: 12 amino acids.

CDR3 bases: TGTGCCAGCAGCCCAGGGAGGACTAATGAAAAACTGTTTTTT. Protein: CASSPGRTNEKLFF. The genes are TRBV5-5 and TRBJ1-4; tentatively, D is TRBD1 (5 bases). V dropped 4 bases and J dropped 2 bases, with 9 bases sitting between them. CDR1 is SGHKS, CDR2 YYEKEE, per germline (reference sequence). The CDR3 loop spans 14 amino acids. Combining the CDR3 with reference TRBV5-5 and TRBJ1-4 gives the whole variable domain DAGVTQSPTHLIKTRGQQVTLRCSPISGHKSVSWYQQVLGQGPQFIFQYYEKEERGRGNFPDRFSARQFPNYSSELNVNALLLGDSALYLCASSPGRTNEKLFFGSGTQLSVL.

This chain connects TRBV18 to TRBJ2-5; TRBD1 is a possible D gene (5 bases). CDR1 KGHSH and CDR2 LQKENI come from the germline V gene. The V gene lost 4 bases and the J gene lost 1 base, with 10 bases spanning the gap. This CDR3 has 14 amino acids. CDR3 sequence (DNA): TGTGCCAGCTCACTGACAGCCTCCCAAGAGACCCAGTACTTC. As protein: CASSLTASQETQYF. Variable domain in full (rest from reference TRBV18 and TRBJ2-5): NAGVMQNPRHLVRRRGQEARLRCSPMKGHSHVYWYRQLPEEGLKFMVYLQKENIIDESGMPKERFSAEFPKEGPSILRIQQVVRGDSAAYFCASSLTASQETQYFGPGTRLLVL.

The chain combines TRBV10-1 with TRBJ1-2; D not certain. The CDR3 has 13 residues. The germline gives CDR1 WNHNN, CDR2 SYGVQD (reference sequence). V gave up 2 bases and J gave up 4 bases, with 8 bases separating them. CDR3 bases: TGCGCCAGCAGTGAGGATTGGAGCTATGGCTACACCTTC. This gives the protein CASSEDWSYGYTF.

This clone has only a few counts. The CDR3 sequence is CASSLAGFPEQYF. As DNA, the CDR3 is TGTGCCAGCAGCTTAGCAGGGTTCCCCGAGCAGTACTTC. This sequence joins TRBV11-2 and TRBJ2-7; perhaps TRBD1 as D (5 bases). The CDR3 loop spans 13 amino acids. Looked up from germline, CDR1 is SGHAT and CDR2 is FQNNGV. V was cut by 1 base and J by 6 bases, with 10 bases left in between.

The rearrangement uses TRBV28 and TRBJ2-1, with 7 bases fitting TRBD2. Losses at the gene ends were 0 bases for V and 5 bases for J; bases not matched to a gene: 4. Germline V gives CDR1 MDHEN, CDR2 SYDVKM. The CDR3 is made up of 15 amino acids. CDR3: CASSLWAGVHNEQFF. CDR3 DNA sequence: TGTGCCAGCAGTTTATGGGCGGGGGTCCACAATGAGCAGTTCTTC.

The rearrangement joins TRBV6-5 to TRBJ1-4; the D is unclear. Germline CDR1 reads MNHEY; CDR2 reads SVGAGI. This CDR3 contains 16 residues. V lost 0 bases to trimming and J lost 2 bases, with 10 bases between them. The CDR3 region is CASSYSGAATNEKLFF. Here the CDR3 DNA reads TGTGCCAGCAGTTACTCGGGTGCGGCTACTAATGAAAAACTGTTTTTT.

This clone came up a few times. V gene TRBV21-1 combines with J gene TRBJ2-5; TRBD2, the D gene given by the table, was not confirmed from the DNA. TRBV21-1 constitutes a pseudogene. CDR3 length: 15 amino acids. CDR3 sequence reads: CASSNRLAVGETQYF. CDR3 nucleotides: TGTGCCAGCAGCAACCGACTAGCTGTCGGAGAGACCCAGTACTTC.

The chain joins TRBV4-2 to TRBJ1-6; possibly TRBD1 for D (5 bases). CDR3 length equals 20 residues. The V and J ends lost 0 bases and 0 bases respectively, with 18 bases between them. CDR1 and CDR2 from the germline V gene are LGHNA and YNFKEQ. CDR3 amino acids: CASSQEFRGVISSYNSPLHF. CDR3 nucleotides: TGTGCCAGCAGCCAAGAGTTCCGGGGGGTAATTAGCTCCTATAATTCACCCCTCCACTTT.

V usage is TRBV5-6 and J usage is TRBJ2-1, with D tentatively TRBD2 (6 bases). Between the trimmed V and J ends, which lost 0 bases and 5 bases, there was a span of 18 bases. Germline assignment: CDR1 SGHDT and CDR2 YYEEEE. This CDR3 spans 17 amino acids. CDR3 region: CASSLDWVQRVDNEQFF. The DNA of the CDR3 is TGTGCCAGCAGCTTGGATTGGGTACAGCGGGTCGACAATGAGCAGTTCTTC.

The V call is TRBV6-5, the J call TRBJ2-7, with 7 positions matching TRBD1. This CDR3 is built from 15 residues. V lost 6 bases, J lost 0 bases, and 8 bases stayed unmatched. CDR1 and CDR2 (germline): MNHEY, SVGAGI. CDR3 loop: CASSRSWDSSYEQYF. The CDR3 DNA reads TGTGCCAGCAGCCGTTCCTGGGACAGCTCCTACGAGCAGTACTTC.

CDR3 DNA sequence: TGTGCCTGGAGTGGGGAATCCGGGGAGCTGTTTTTT. This translates into CAWSGESGELFF. The chain combines TRBV30 with TRBJ2-2; D remains unclear. The CDR3 consists of 12 residues. The germline CDR1 and CDR2 sequences are GTSNPN and SVGIG (reference sequence). Trimming pared 1 base from V and 6 bases from J, leaving 6 bases between.

This clone was seen a handful of times. The V call is TRBV9, the J call TRBJ2-7; possibly TRBD2 for D (5 bases). CDR1 and CDR2 from the germline V gene are SGDLS and YYNGEE. The length of the CDR3 is 12 residues. The V and J ends lost 0 bases and 6 bases respectively, with 7 bases between them. In DNA form, the CDR3 reads TGTGCCAGCAGCGTAGATCGGGGCGAGCAGTACTTC. Translation: CASSVDRGEQYF.

V is TRBV11-3 and J is TRBJ2-7, with 8 bases lining up with TRBD1. The germline gives CDR1 SGHNT, CDR2 YENEEA. The V gene end was trimmed by 5 bases and the J gene end by 5 bases; junction bases not matched to a gene: 8. The CDR3 consists of 14 residues. The CDR3 nucleotides are TGTGCCAGCAGCCCGGACAGGGTCAGGGACGAGCAGTACTTC. It specifies CASSPDRVRDEQYF.

CDR3 nucleotide sequence: TGTGCCACTCGCGGACATGAAGCTTTCTTT. Protein sequence: CATRGHEAFF. The V and J genes are TRBV6-5 and TRBJ1-1; tentatively, D is TRBD1 (5 bases). CDR1 and CDR2 from the germline V gene are MNHEY and SVGAGI. This CDR3 has 10 amino acids. V gave up 10 bases and J gave up 7 bases, with 10 bases separating them.

The rearrangement links TRBV2 to TRBJ1-3, with D perhaps matching TRBD1 (5 bases). The CDR3 totals 13 residues. Trimming took 6 bases from V and 4 from J, leaving 10 bases between them. The V gene's germline CDR1 is SNHLY and CDR2 FYNNEI. The DNA of the CDR3 is TGTGCCAGCAGGGGGACCGTGGGAAACACCATATATTTT. Its protein is CASRGTVGNTIYF.

The rearrangement links TRBV5-5 to TRBJ1-2; 9 bases are shared with TRBD1. V lost 3 bases and J lost 5; bases outside the gene matches: 5. CDR3 length: 14 residues. Germline CDR1 SGHKS, CDR2 YYEKEE (reference sequence). The CDR3 protein is CASSSQGAGYGYTF. The CDR3 DNA is TGTGCCAGCAGCTCACAGGGGGCTGGGTATGGCTACACCTTC.

The genes are TRBV6-5 and TRBJ2-1; tentative D call: TRBD1 (5 bases). Germline V gives CDR1 MNHEY, CDR2 SVGAGI. With 2 bases removed from V and 10 bases from J, the gap between germline ends came to 9 bases. This CDR3 is 12 amino acids long. The CDR3 loop reads CASSYRAGEQFF. CDR3 in DNA: TGTGCCAGCAGTTACCGTGCAGGGGAGCAGTTCTTC.

The rearrangement joins TRBV9 to TRBJ2-1; no clear D. In germline, CDR1 is SGDLS, CDR2 YYNGEE. The CDR3 totals 13 residues. With 1 base removed from V and 8 bases from J, the gap between germline ends came to 10 bases. In nucleotides, the CDR3 is TGTGCCAGCAGCGTACTAGTTTTCGATGAGCAGTTCTTC. Amino acids: CASSVLVFDEQFF.

V gene TRBV25-1 combines with J gene TRBJ1-2; D is unresolved. Germline assignment: CDR1 MGHDK and CDR2 SYGVNS. The CDR3 contains 15 residues. Between the trimmed V and J ends, which lost 0 bases and 4 bases, there was a span of 12 bases. The CDR3 region is CASSEYSGEAYGYTF. Written as DNA, the CDR3 is TGTGCCAGCAGTGAATATTCCGGGGAAGCCTATGGCTACACCTTC.

The chain employs TRBV25-1 and TRBJ1-6; the D is unclear. CDR3 length equals 13 residues. Germline values: CDR1 MGHDK, CDR2 SYGVNS. The V gene lost 7 bases and the J gene lost 8 bases, with 12 bases spanning the gap. DNA for the CDR3: TGTGCCAGCAAAGAGGGTTGGGATTCACCCCTCCACTTT. It translates to CASKEGWDSPLHF.

The rearrangement joins TRBV28 to TRBJ2-7; no definite D call. Between the trimmed V and J ends, which lost 7 bases and 0 bases, there was a span of 13 bases. The CDR3 length is 14 residues. The germline V gene encodes CDR1 MDHEN and CDR2 SYDVKM. CDR3 in amino acids: CASTNLPGSYEQYF. In DNA, the CDR3 is TGTGCCAGCACCAACCTACCGGGCTCCTACGAGCAGTACTTC. Full variable domain (missing parts from reference TRBV28 and TRBJ2-7): DVKVTQSSRYLVKRTGEKVFLECVQDMDHENMFWYRQDPGLGLRLIYFSYDVKMKEKGDIPEGYSVSREKKERFSLILESASTNQTSMYLCASTNLPGSYEQYFGPGTRLTVT.

The rearrangement links TRBV6-5 to TRBJ2-1; D perhaps matches TRBD2 (6 bases). Trimming took 6 bases from V and 6 from J, leaving 12 bases between them. The CDR3 extends over 13 amino acids. The germline V gene encodes CDR1 MNHEY and CDR2 SVGAGI. The CDR3 region has the DNA TGTGCCAGCAGCCCGGGACTCCCCAATGAGCAGTTCTTC. This gives the protein CASSPGLPNEQFF.

This chain uses TRBV7-9 with TRBJ1-2; no reliable D call. V was pared by 7 bases and J by 2 bases, with 14 bases between. Germline V gene sequence: CDR1 SEHNR, CDR2 FQNEAQ (reference sequence). This CDR3 spans 14 amino acids. CDR3 residues: CASTTTVGNYGYTF. CDR3 in DNA: TGTGCCAGCACCACTACAGTGGGGAACTATGGCTACACCTTC.